This T cell receptor (beta chain) is from a study of blood T cell repertoires in COVID-19. Study as a whole: The study drew acute and convalescent COVID-19 samples from the United States, Italy and Spain. PBMCs, B-cell-depleted T cells, or T cells were the source of the cDNA or gDNA that made up the material.

As originally analysed: Nucleated cell counts were estimated from reference gene primer amplification. The data were produced by immunoSEQ multiplex PCR, yet TCRdb's version contains in-frame clones alone and is incomplete. Clone size and V and J calls were adopted from that table, with D and trimming inferred from the DNA. The sample includes some 200,000 clones, around 84% seen only once; the top ten take approximately 10%. The J segment lost 5 bases and the V segment lost 3 bases, leaving 5 bases of the junction unmatched. CDR3 length: 16 residues. Germline V lookup: CDR1 KGHSH, CDR2 LQKENI. The chain links TRBV18 to TRBJ2-3; 13 bases match TRBD2. This sequence was found in a man aged 50 or older with active or convalescent COVID-19. Sequenced: peripheral blood. DNA of the CDR3: TGTGCCAGCTCACCCTGGACTAGCGGGGGTGGAGATACGCAGTATTTT. The encoded protein is CASSPWTSGGGDTQYF.